These T cell receptor beta chains were read from a single sample in a study of T cells in Graves' hyperthyroidism and ophthalmopathy. TCRdb re-called the multiplex PCR reads through MiXCR, storing one row per CDR3 protein. The repertoire holds some 650,000 distinct CDR3 sequences, with roughly 16% as singletons. Sequencing input: blood. The receptors derive from a middle-aged woman with Graves' ophthalmopathy. CDR3s include the opening cysteine and the closing phenylalanine or tryptophan.

CDR3 length | J gene | V gene | CDR3 protein
13 | TRBJ1-1 | TRBV18 | CASSPDMNGEAFF
16 | TRBJ1-6 | TRBV11-2 | CASSSPGTGLNSPLHF
13 | TRBJ2-1 | TRBV27 | CASSPSFDTARFF
17 | TRBJ1-5 | TRBV12-5 | CASGITSGQLSNQPQHF
15 | TRBJ1-4 | TRBV11-2 | CAGSLDPRAYEKLFF
17 | TRBJ2-2 | TRBV20-1 | CSARDLRLLGHTGELFF
16 | TRBJ2-5 | TRBV13 | CASSLGPSGDQETQYF
13 | TRBJ2-1 | TRBV3-1 | CASHAASYNEQFF
17 | TRBJ1-5 | TRBV7-6 | CASSLGPGGYSNQPQHF
12 | TRBJ2-7 | TRBV7-6 | CASSSTGTEQYF
11 | TRBJ1-2 | TRBV11-2 | CASSGDLGYTF
15 | TRBJ2-7 | TRBV28 | CASSPGGQSFYEQYF
17 | TRBJ2-2 | TRBV7-9 | CASSPPGQGRYTGELFF
14 | TRBJ1-4 | TRBV3-1 | CASSQDGGSEKLFF
14 | TRBJ2-7 | TRBV28 | CASSLRGSEHEQYF
12 | TRBJ2-5 | TRBV7-9 | CASSSALGTQYF
15 | TRBJ1-2 | TRBV2 | CARGTGGGRFDGYTF
12 | TRBJ2-7 | TRBV27 | CATKPERYEQYF
14 | TRBJ2-7 | TRBV7-9 | CASSSIRPTYEQYF
16 | TRBJ2-3 | TRBV20-1 | CSARDVTGGSTDTQYF
14 | TRBJ2-2 | TRBV7-3 | CASSPTGPTGELFF
15 | TRBJ1-1 | TRBV18 | CASSPGLRRNTEAFF
14 | TRBJ1-1 | TRBV12-3/TRBV12-4 | CASSSRQGNTEAFF
14 | TRBJ2-7 | TRBV4-1 | CASSPTGTGTEQYF
11 | TRBJ2-5 | TRBV10-3 | CAISDGSPQYF
16 | TRBJ2-4 | TRBV20-1 | CSARDPASLAKNIQYF
13 | TRBJ2-2 | TRBV3-1 | CASSHQPSGELFF
13 | TRBJ2-1 | TRBV10-3 | CAISEGRYNEQFF
13 | TRBJ1-1 | TRBV20-1 | CSARGVVNTEAFF
16 | TRBJ1-3 | TRBV7-9 | CASTPAGEKSGNTIYF
10 | TRBJ1-4 | TRBV20-1 | CSARDEKLFF
11 | TRBJ1-2 | TRBV28 | CARRQGTGYTF
13 | TRBJ2-6 | TRBV20-1 | CSAITSGANVLTF
16 | TRBJ2-1 | TRBV5-1 | CASSLGGLTIYNEQFF
18 | TRBJ2-4 | TRBV10-1 | CASRLFPRGLSNKNIQYF
11 | TRBJ1-1 | TRBV30 | CSGSLNTEAFF
12 | TRBJ2-3 | TRBV6-1 | CASSPAGGTQYF
13 | TRBJ1-4 | TRBV3-1 | CASSQVSNEKLFF
12 | TRBJ2-1 | TRBV20-1 | CSASPSFNEQFF
13 | TRBJ1-1 | TRBV6-2/TRBV6-3 | CASSYVMNTEAFF
13 | TRBJ2-7 | TRBV10-3 | CASRDRADYEQYF
15 | TRBJ2-1 | TRBV27 | CASSPGSGRYNEQFF
13 | TRBJ1-1 | TRBV6-2/TRBV6-3 | CASSYPGQSEAFF
14 | TRBJ1-2 | TRBV3-1 | CASSQVSGFSGYTF
15 | TRBJ1-1 | TRBV6-1 | CASRGQGKFGDGAFF
13 | TRBJ1-6 | TRBV20-1 | CSARASENSPLHF
14 | TRBJ2-7 | TRBV20-1 | CSASDLAGGLEQYF
13 | TRBJ2-5 | TRBV30 | CAWSVQEWETQYF
16 | TRBJ2-1 | TRBV4-1 | CASSQSGLAGGREQFF